Shown below are 24 T cell receptor beta chains from a single sample sequenced in a study of T cell responses to AZD1222 COVID-19 vaccine. Using immunoSEQ multiplex PCR, the repertoire was profiled, and TCRdb retains in-frame clones only, with some absent. The table has some 150,000 clones, about 87% seen once. This specimen consisted of peripheral blood, obtained on day 0 of AZD1222 vaccination. The source is an adult in good health.

The chain employs TRBV27 and TRBJ2-1, with 10 nucleotides matching TRBD2. Germline assignment: CDR1 MNHEY and CDR2 SMNVEV (reference sequence). This CDR3 comprises 17 residues. The junction had 12 bases not matched to a gene; V was cut back by 5 bases and J by 5 bases. The CDR3 is CASSPRGVAGGDNEQFF. CDR3 coding DNA: TGTGCCAGCAGTCCGCGCGGCGTAGCGGGGGGCGACAATGAGCAGTTCTTC.

This rearrangement joins TRBV3-1 (or the pseudogene TRBV3-2) to TRBJ1-5; D is possibly TRBD1 (6 bases). The V gene lost 1 base and the J gene lost 8 bases, with 12 bases spanning the gap. In germline, CDR1 is LGHDT, CDR2 YNNKEL (reference sequence). The CDR3 has 14 amino acids. As DNA, the CDR3 is TGTGCCAGCAGCCAAGGTCAGGGGTGGGAGCCCCAGCATTTT. Amino acids: CASSQGQGWEPQHF.

The chain carries TRBV10-3 and TRBJ2-7; no clear D. V dropped 3 bases and J dropped 3 bases, with 3 bases sitting between them. From germline, CDR1 is ENHRY and CDR2 SYGVKD. The CDR3 length is 11 residues. This CDR3 reads CAISENYEQYF. CDR3 nucleotides: TGTGCCATCAGTGAAAACTACGAGCAGTACTTC.

This chain connects TRBV5-4 to TRBJ2-1, with D uncertain. This CDR3 contains 15 residues. CDR1 and CDR2 (germline): SGHNT, YYREEE (reference sequence). V lost 2 bases and J 7 bases, leaving 16 bases between the germline ends. The CDR3 loop reads CASSFATASGNEQFF. The DNA of the CDR3 is TGTGCCAGCAGCTTCGCCACGGCCTCGGGTAATGAGCAGTTCTTC.

CDR3 coding DNA: TGTGCCAGCAGTCCCCTAGGGACACCACTAGCTAACTATGGCTACACCTTC. Amino acids: CASSPLGTPLANYGYTF. The V call is TRBV6-6, the J call TRBJ1-2, with D perhaps TRBD1 (6 bases). The germline gives CDR1 MNHNY, CDR2 SVGAGI (reference sequence). The V and J ends lost 5 bases and 0 bases respectively, with 19 bases between them. The CDR3 consists of 17 residues.

The gene calls are TRBV3-1 (or the pseudogene TRBV3-2) and TRBJ1-1; D remains ambiguous. Trimming cost V 1 base and J 6 bases, with 12 bases left between them. The germline CDR1 and CDR2 sequences are LGHDT and YNNKEL (reference sequence). This CDR3 contains 14 residues. The DNA of the CDR3 is TGTGCCAGCAGCCAAGTGGGGAGTGTCCCTGAAGCTTTCTTT. Protein sequence: CASSQVGSVPEAFF.

The sample holds a few counts of this clone. The chain uses TRBV7-9 and TRBJ2-3; TRBD2 matches at 7 bases. Germline-derived CDR1 and CDR2 are SEHNR and FQNEAQ (reference sequence). J lost 5 bases, V lost 5 bases, and 7 bases had no gene match. The CDR3 loop spans 14 amino acids. CDR3 coding DNA: TGTGCCAGCAGCCCGGGACTAACTGGAGATACGCAGTATTTT. This encodes CASSPGLTGDTQYF.

The chain employs TRBV28 and TRBJ2-7; D might be TRBD2 (6 bases). V gave up 5 bases and J gave up 7 bases, with 18 bases separating them. Per germline, CDR1 MDHEN and CDR2 SYDVKM. This CDR3 has 14 residues. CDR3 coding DNA: TGTGCCAGCAGTCGGAGGGCGCGCCTACCTGAGCAGTACTTC. Translating it yields CASSRRARLPEQYF. Based on the CDR3 plus reference TRBV28 and TRBJ2-7, the full variable domain is DVKVTQSSRYLVKRTGEKVFLECVQDMDHENMFWYRQDPGLGLRLIYFSYDVKMKEKGDIPEGYSVSREKKERFSLILESASTNQTSMYLCASSRRARLPEQYFGPGTRLTVT.

The CDR3 DNA follows: TGCGCCAGCAGCTCGAGGGTACCTGACACAGATACGCAGTATTTT. Residues: CASSSRVPDTDTQYF. The V and J genes are TRBV5-1 and TRBJ2-3; a possible D gene is TRBD2 (5 bases). The V end lost 3 bases, the J end lost 2 bases, and 13 bases lay between the germline ends. Per the germline V gene, CDR1 is SGHRS and CDR2 is YFSETQ. The CDR3 sequence is 15 residues long. The whole variable domain, filled in from reference TRBV5-1 and TRBJ2-3, reads KAGVTQTPRYLIKTRGQQVTLSCSPISGHRSVSWYQQTPGQGLQFLFEYFSETQRNKGNFPGRFSGRQFSNSRSEMNVSTLELGDSALYLCASSSRVPDTDTQYFGPGTRLTVL.

The chain couples TRBV9 to TRBJ2-1, with 11 bases identical to TRBD2. Looked up from germline, CDR1 is SGDLS and CDR2 is YYNGEE. Unmatched junction bases numbered 5, after V lost 0 bases and J lost 0 bases. CDR3 length: 18 amino acids. The CDR3 coding sequence is TGTGCCAGCAGCGTAGTAGCGGGGGGGACGAGCTCCTACAATGAGCAGTTCTTC. Its translation is CASSVVAGGTSSYNEQFF.

The V gene is TRBV6-5, the J gene TRBJ2-1; 10 nucleotides align to TRBD1. V shed 2 bases, J shed 5 bases, and the junction held 0 bases outside the gene matches. From germline, CDR1 is MNHEY and CDR2 SVGAGI. The CDR3 sequence is 14 residues long. The CDR3 DNA reads TGTGCCAGCAGTTACGGGACAGGGGACAATGAGCAGTTCTTC. It codes for CASSYGTGDNEQFF.

This clone was counted only a few times. The CDR3 DNA follows: TGTGCCAGCAAGGGGGCCTACAATGAGCAGTTCTTC. Its protein product is CASKGAYNEQFF. This sequence joins TRBV9 and TRBJ2-1; possibly TRBD1 for D (6 bases). Germline V CDR1 and CDR2: SGDLS, YYNGEE. V was cut by 6 bases and J by 2 bases, with 6 bases left in between. The CDR3 spans 12 residues. Together with reference TRBV9 and TRBJ2-1, the CDR3 gives the full variable domain: DSGVTQTPKHLITATGQRVTLRCSPRSGDLSVYWYQQSLDQGLQFLIQYYNGEERAKGNILERFSAQQFPDLHSELNLSSLELGDSALYFCASKGAYNEQFFGPGTRLTVL.

CDR3 nucleotide sequence: TGTGCCAGCAGCTTAGAGTCAGGGCTCTATGGCTACACCTTC. It codes for CASSLESGLYGYTF. V gene TRBV7-2 combines with J gene TRBJ1-2, with D possibly matching TRBD1 (5 bases). The CDR3 is made up of 14 amino acids. Per the germline V gene, CDR1 is SGHTA and CDR2 is FQGNSA. The V gene lost 1 base and the J gene lost 4 bases, with 10 bases spanning the gap.

The chain is built from TRBV14 and TRBJ2-3, with 9 bases matching TRBD2. V trimming: 6 bases; J trimming: 9 bases; junction bases outside the gene matches: 13. The CDR3 covers 15 residues. Germline V gene lookup returns CDR1 SGHDN and CDR2 FVKESK. In nucleotides, the CDR3 is TGTGCCAGCAGAAAGATGGGGACTAGCTTAGACACGCAGTATTTT. This translates into CASRKMGTSLDTQYF.

The chain combines TRBV10-3 with TRBJ2-3; 11 bases fit TRBD2. Germline-derived CDR1 and CDR2 are ENHRY and SYGVKD. The CDR3 runs to 16 residues. The V segment lost 4 bases and the J segment 1 base; nucleotides outside the gene matches: 4. The CDR3 sequence is CAISGLAGGRTDTQYF. DNA of the CDR3: TGTGCCATCAGTGGGCTAGCGGGGGGCCGCACAGATACGCAGTATTTT.

The J gene is TRBJ2-7, the V gene TRBV9; TRBD2 might be the D (6 bases). The germline gives CDR1 SGDLS, CDR2 YYNGEE. V lost 0 bases and J lost 7, with 23 bases in between. The CDR3 has 17 amino acids. CDR3 nucleotide sequence: TGTGCCAGCAGCGTAGCCCCCGGAGGGCGCCTCGGATTTGAGCAGTACTTC. As protein: CASSVAPGGRLGFEQYF.

The chain has TRBV28 and TRBJ1-2, with 9 bases lining up with TRBD1. The V gene's germline CDR1 is MDHEN and CDR2 SYDVKM. V lost 6 bases and J lost 0; bases outside the gene matches: 11. The CDR3 consists of 17 residues. The CDR3 loop reads CASSSGTGRLANYGYTF. DNA of the CDR3: TGTGCCAGCAGCTCCGGGACAGGGAGACTCGCTAACTATGGCTACACCTTC.

The chain couples TRBV6-5 to TRBJ1-4; maybe TRBD1 (6 bases). The CDR3 spans 14 residues. Germline values: CDR1 MNHEY, CDR2 SVGAGI. Deletions cut 5 bases from V and 8 bases from J, with 15 bases between. In DNA, the CDR3 is TGTGCCAGCAGTCTGGGGGGGCCAAGGGAAAAACTGTTTTTT. Its protein product is CASSLGGPREKLFF.

Written as DNA, the CDR3 is TGTGCCAGCAGCCAGTCAGGGGATAATCAGCCCCAGCATTTT. Protein: CASSQSGDNQPQHF. The rearrangement links TRBV4-2 to TRBJ1-5; TRBD1 is a possible D gene (6 bases). The CDR3 contains 14 residues. The germline V gene encodes CDR1 LGHNA and CDR2 YNFKEQ. Trimming removed 3 bases at V and 4 bases at J, with 10 bases between.

The chain combines TRBV19 with TRBJ2-5, with a possible D match to TRBD2 (5 bases). Trimming left V 7 bases short and J 2 bases short, with 11 bases between. Germline CDR1 is LNHDA and CDR2 is SQIVND (reference sequence). The CDR3 runs 13 residues. The CDR3 nucleotides read TGTGCCAGTAAGGAGGTGGGGCAAGAGACCCAGTACTTC. Its translation: CASKEVGQETQYF.

This rearrangement joins TRBV5-1 to TRBJ1-1; weak D call: TRBD1 (5 bases). The CDR3 is 11 amino acids. From germline, CDR1 is SGHRS and CDR2 YFSETQ. V lost 0 bases to trimming and J lost 8 bases, with 5 bases between them. The CDR3 protein is CASSLDREAFF. The CDR3, as DNA: TGCGCCAGCAGCTTGGACAGGGAAGCTTTCTTT.

The V and J genes are TRBV5-6 and TRBJ2-3; 8 positions match TRBD2. J was trimmed by 2 bases and V by 3 bases; bases with no gene match: 5. This CDR3 comprises 15 residues. Germline values: CDR1 SGHDT, CDR2 YYEEEE. The CDR3 region has the DNA TGTGCCAGCAGCTCCGGGACTAGATACACAGATACGCAGTATTTT. Protein: CASSSGTRYTDTQYF. The full variable domain, its missing parts supplied by reference TRBV5-6 and TRBJ2-3, is DAGVTQSPTHLIKTRGQQVTLRCSPKSGHDTVSWYQQALGQGPQFIFQYYEEEERQRGNFPDRFSGHQFPNYSSELNVNALLLGDSALYLCASSSGTRYTDTQYFGPGTRLTVL.

This clone was counted only a few times. The rearrangement uses TRBV5-4 and TRBJ1-2; D is uncertain. Looked up from germline, CDR1 is SGHNT and CDR2 is YYREEE (reference sequence). This CDR3 has 15 amino acids. Trimming took off 2 bases at V and 0 bases at J, with 11 bases between the two ends. CDR3 protein: CASSFIGASNYGYTF. The CDR3, as DNA: TGTGCCAGCAGCTTTATCGGAGCCTCTAACTATGGCTACACCTTC.

This chain uses TRBV23-1 with TRBJ1-6; 8 bases are shared with TRBD1. TRBV23-1 is marked as an open reading frame, function uncertain. The CDR3 spans 15 residues. V was clipped by 2 bases and J by 14 bases; unmatched bases: 11. The CDR3 DNA sequence: TGCGCCAGCAGTCAAACTGAGCCAGGGGGCATATCCCTCCACTTT. This translates into CASSQTEPGGISLHF.